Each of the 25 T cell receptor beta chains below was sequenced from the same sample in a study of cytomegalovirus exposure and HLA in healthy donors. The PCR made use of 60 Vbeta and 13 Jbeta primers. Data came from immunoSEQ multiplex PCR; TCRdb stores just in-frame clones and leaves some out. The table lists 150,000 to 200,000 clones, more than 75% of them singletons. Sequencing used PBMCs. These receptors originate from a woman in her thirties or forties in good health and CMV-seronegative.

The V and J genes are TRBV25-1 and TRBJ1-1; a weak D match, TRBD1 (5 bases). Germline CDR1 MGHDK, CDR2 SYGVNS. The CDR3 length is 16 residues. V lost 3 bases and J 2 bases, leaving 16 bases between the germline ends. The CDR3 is CASSEGGRAVNTEAFF. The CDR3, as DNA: TGTGCCAGCAGTGAGGGGGGTAGGGCAGTTAACACTGAAGCTTTCTTT.

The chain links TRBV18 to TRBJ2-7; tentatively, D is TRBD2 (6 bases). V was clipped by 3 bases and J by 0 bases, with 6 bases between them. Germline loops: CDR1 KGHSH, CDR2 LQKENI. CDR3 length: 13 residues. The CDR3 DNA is TGTGCCAGCTCACCGCGGGACTCCTACGAGCAGTACTTC. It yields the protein CASSPRDSYEQYF.

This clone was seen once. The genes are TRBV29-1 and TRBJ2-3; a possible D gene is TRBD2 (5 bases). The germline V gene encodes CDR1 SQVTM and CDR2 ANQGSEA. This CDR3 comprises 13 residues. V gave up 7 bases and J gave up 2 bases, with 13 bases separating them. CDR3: CSATAVTTDTQYF. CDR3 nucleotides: TGCAGCGCTACAGCGGTAACCACAGATACGCAGTATTTT.

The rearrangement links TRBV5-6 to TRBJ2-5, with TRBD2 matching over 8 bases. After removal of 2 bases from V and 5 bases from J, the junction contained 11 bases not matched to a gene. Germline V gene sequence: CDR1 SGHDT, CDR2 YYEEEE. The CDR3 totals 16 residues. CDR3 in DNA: TGTGCCAGCAGCTTTTATAGGGACGTAGCGGGGGAGACCCAGTACTTC. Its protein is CASSFYRDVAGETQYF. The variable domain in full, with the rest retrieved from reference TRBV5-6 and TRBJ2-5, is DAGVTQSPTHLIKTRGQQVTLRCSPKSGHDTVSWYQQALGQGPQFIFQYYEEEERQRGNFPDRFSGHQFPNYSSELNVNALLLGDSALYLCASSFYRDVAGETQYFGPGTRLLVL.

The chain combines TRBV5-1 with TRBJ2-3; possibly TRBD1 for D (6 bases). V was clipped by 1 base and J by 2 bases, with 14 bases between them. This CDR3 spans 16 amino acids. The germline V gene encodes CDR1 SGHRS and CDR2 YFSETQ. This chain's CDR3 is CASSLQGHGVTDTQYF. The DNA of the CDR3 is TGCGCCAGCAGCTTGCAGGGACACGGCGTCACAGATACGCAGTATTTT. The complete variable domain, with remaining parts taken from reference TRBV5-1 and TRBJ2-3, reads KAGVTQTPRYLIKTRGQQVTLSCSPISGHRSVSWYQQTPGQGLQFLFEYFSETQRNKGNFPGRFSGRQFSNSRSEMNVSTLELGDSALYLCASSLQGHGVTDTQYFGPGTRLTVL.

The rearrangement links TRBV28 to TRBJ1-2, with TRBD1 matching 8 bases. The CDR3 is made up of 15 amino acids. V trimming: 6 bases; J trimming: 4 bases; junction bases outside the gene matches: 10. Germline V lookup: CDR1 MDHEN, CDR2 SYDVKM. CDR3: CASSPYWTGTYGYTF. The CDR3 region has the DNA TGTGCCAGCAGCCCTTATTGGACAGGGACCTATGGCTACACCTTC.

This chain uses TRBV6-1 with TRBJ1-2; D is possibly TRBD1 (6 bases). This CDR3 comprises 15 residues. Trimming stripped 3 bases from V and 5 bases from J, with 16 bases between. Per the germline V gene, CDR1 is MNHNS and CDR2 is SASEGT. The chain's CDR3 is CASSEGGAGVYGYTF. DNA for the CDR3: TGTGCCAGCAGTGAGGGGGGGGCAGGGGTATATGGCTACACCTTC.

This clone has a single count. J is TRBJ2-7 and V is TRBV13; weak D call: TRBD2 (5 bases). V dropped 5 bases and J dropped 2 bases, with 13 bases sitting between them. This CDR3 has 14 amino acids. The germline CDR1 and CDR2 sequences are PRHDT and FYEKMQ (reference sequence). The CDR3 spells CASSQRGPTYEQYF. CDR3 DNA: TGTGCCAGCAGCCAGAGAGGGCCCACCTACGAGCAGTACTTC.

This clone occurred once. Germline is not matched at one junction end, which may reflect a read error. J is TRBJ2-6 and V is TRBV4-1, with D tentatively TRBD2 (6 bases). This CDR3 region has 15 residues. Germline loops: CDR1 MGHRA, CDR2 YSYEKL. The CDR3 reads CASSQWTGGANGLTF. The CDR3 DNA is TGCGCCAGCAGCCAGTGGACGGGCGGGGCCAACGGCCTGACTTTC.

Here the CDR3 DNA reads TGTGCCAGCAGCTTAGTGACAGCAGATCAGCCCCAGCATTTT. This translates into CASSLVTADQPQHF. V and J are TRBV5-6 and TRBJ1-5, with a tentative D call TRBD1 (5 bases). The CDR3 loop spans 14 amino acids. Trimming pared 2 bases from V and 5 bases from J, leaving 11 bases between. In germline, CDR1 is SGHDT, CDR2 YYEEEE.

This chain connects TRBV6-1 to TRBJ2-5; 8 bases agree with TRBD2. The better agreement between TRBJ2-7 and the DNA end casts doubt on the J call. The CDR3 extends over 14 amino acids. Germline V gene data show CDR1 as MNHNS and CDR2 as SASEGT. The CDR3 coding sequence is TGTGCCAGCAGATTTAGCGGGGCCCCTCTCGAGCAGTACTTC. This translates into CASRFSGAPLEQYF.

The CDR3 nucleotides read TGTGCCAGCAGCCCGGTCCCCGAGACAGGGGGCGCGGGGGGGGAAAAACTGTTTTTT. Translating it yields CASSPVPETGGAGGEKLFF. The rearrangement joins TRBV11-2 to TRBJ1-4; 10 bases align to TRBD1. The germline CDR1 and CDR2 sequences are SGHAT and FQNNGV. Unmatched junction bases numbered 20, after V lost 5 bases and J lost 8 bases. This CDR3 has 19 residues.

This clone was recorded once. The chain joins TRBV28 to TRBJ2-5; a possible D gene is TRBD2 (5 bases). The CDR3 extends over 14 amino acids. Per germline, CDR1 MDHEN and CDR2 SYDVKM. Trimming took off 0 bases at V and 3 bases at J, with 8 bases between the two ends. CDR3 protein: CASSLWSGEETQYF. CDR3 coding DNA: TGTGCCAGCAGTTTATGGTCCGGGGAAGAGACCCAGTACTTC. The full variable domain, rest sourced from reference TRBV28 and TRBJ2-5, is DVKVTQSSRYLVKRTGEKVFLECVQDMDHENMFWYRQDPGLGLRLIYFSYDVKMKEKGDIPEGYSVSREKKERFSLILESASTNQTSMYLCASSLWSGEETQYFGPGTRLLVL.

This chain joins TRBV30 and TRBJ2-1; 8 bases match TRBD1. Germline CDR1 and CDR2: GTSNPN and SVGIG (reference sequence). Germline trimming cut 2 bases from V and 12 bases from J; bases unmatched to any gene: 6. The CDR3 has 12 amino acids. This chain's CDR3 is CAWSPLGTGQFF. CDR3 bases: TGTGCCTGGAGTCCTCTCGGGACAGGGCAGTTCTTC.

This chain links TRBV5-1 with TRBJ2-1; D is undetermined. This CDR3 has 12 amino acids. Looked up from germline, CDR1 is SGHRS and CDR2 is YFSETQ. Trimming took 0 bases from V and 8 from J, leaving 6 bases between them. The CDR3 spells CASSLVRDEQFF. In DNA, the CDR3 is TGCGCCAGCAGCTTGGTCCGGGATGAGCAGTTCTTC.

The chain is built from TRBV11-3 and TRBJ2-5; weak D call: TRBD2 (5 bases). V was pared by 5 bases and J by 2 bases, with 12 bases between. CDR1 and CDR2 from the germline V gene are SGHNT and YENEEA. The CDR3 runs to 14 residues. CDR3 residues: CASSVALEQETQYF. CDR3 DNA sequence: TGTGCCAGCAGCGTCGCACTAGAACAAGAGACCCAGTACTTC.

The CDR3 region has the DNA TGTGCCAGTAGTTCAACAGGGGGCTTTTCGAATAATGAGCAGTTCTTC. Its translation is CASSSTGGFSNNEQFF. The chain has TRBV19 and TRBJ2-1; 9 nucleotides agree with TRBD1. V lost 5 bases, J lost 7 bases, and 12 bases stayed unmatched. The CDR3 spans 16 residues. From germline, CDR1 is LNHDA and CDR2 SQIVND (reference sequence).

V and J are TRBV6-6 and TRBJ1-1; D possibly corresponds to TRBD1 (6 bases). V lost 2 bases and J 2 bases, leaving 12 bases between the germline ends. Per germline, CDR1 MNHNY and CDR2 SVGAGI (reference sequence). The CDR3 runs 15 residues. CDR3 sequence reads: CASSYPWTVNTEAFF. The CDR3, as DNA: TGTGCCAGCAGTTACCCCTGGACAGTCAACACTGAAGCTTTCTTT.

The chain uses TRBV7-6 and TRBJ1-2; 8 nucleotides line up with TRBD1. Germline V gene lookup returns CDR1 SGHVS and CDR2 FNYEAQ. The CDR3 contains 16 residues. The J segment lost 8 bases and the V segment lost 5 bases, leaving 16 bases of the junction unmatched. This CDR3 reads CASSPSVAQGASGYTF. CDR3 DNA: TGTGCCAGCAGCCCCTCGGTGGCTCAGGGGGCGTCCGGCTACACCTTC. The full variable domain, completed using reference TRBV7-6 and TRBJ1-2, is GAGVSQSPRYKVTKRGQDVALRCDPISGHVSLYWYRQALGQGPEFLTYFNYEAQQDKSGLPNDRFSAERPEGSISTLTIQRTEQRDSAMYRCASSPSVAQGASGYTFGSGTRLTVV.

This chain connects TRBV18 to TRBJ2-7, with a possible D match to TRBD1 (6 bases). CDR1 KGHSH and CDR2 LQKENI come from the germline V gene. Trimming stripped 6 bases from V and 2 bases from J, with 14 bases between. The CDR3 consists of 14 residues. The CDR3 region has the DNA TGTGCCAGCTCCAAGACGGGACAACCCTACGAGCAGTACTTC. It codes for CASSKTGQPYEQYF.

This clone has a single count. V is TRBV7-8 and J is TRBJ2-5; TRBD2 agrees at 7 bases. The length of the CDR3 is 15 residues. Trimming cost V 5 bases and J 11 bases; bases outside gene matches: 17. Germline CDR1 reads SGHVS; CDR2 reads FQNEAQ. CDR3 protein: CASSVYRRDAGEQYF. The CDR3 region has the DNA TGTGCCAGCAGCGTTTACCGGAGGGACGCGGGGGAGCAGTACTTC.

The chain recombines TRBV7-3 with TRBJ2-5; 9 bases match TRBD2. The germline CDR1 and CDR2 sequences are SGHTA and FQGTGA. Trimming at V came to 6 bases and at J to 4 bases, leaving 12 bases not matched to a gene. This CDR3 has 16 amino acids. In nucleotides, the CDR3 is TGTGCCAGCAGGTTTCAGGGACTAGCAAAGGTAGAGACCCAGTACTTC. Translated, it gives CASRFQGLAKVETQYF.

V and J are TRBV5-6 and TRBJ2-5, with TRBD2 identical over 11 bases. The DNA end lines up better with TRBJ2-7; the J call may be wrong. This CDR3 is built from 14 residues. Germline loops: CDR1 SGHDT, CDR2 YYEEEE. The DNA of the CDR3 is TGTGCCAGCATACTACTAGCGGGAGCCTACGAGCAGTACTTC. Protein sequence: CASILLAGAYEQYF.

This chain's CDR3 is CASSGPKTGGVQSGNTIYF. The CDR3 coding sequence is TGTGCCAGCAGCGGACCCAAGACAGGGGGGGTACAATCTGGAAACACCATATATTTT. The rearrangement uses TRBV9 and TRBJ1-3, with TRBD1 matching 9 bases. Trimming took 3 bases from V and 1 from J; bases not matched to a gene: 14. This CDR3 spans 19 amino acids. The germline gives CDR1 SGDLS, CDR2 YYNGEE.

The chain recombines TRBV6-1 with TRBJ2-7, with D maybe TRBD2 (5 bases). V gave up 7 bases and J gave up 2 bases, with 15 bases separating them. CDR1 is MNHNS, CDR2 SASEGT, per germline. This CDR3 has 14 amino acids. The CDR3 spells CASTYDEGPYEQYF. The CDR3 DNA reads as TGTGCCAGCACCTACGACGAGGGTCCCTACGAGCAGTACTTC.